This T cell receptor (beta chain) was identified in a study of T cell clones after liver transplantation. Turning to this clone: Its target is not known.

Germline V gene sequence: CDR1 SGHTA, CDR2 FQGNSA. The CDR3 has 15 amino acids. V shed 5 bases and J 6 bases; nucleotides not matched to a gene: 7. Whole-study results and caveats: Graft donor-reactive T cells may have migrated into the graft rather than being deleted.

The table came from immunoSEQ multiplex PCR; TCRdb's copy has only in-frame clones and leaves some out. The data show tens of thousands of clones, with 84% seen just once and about 8.5% held by the top ten. This sequence originates from a human donor who received a liver transplant. The chain couples TRBV7-2 to TRBJ2-4; 10 positions agree with TRBD2. This specimen consisted of CD4+ T cells from blood, obtained before liver transplant. The CDR3 DNA reads TGTGCCAGCAGCAAGGCGGGGACTAGCGCAAACATTCAGTACTTC. Its translation: CASSKAGTSANIQYF.